This T cell receptor beta chain came from a study of CD8+CD57+ T cells in acquired aplastic anemia. TCR beta VDJ combinations and CDR3 sequences were profiled from genomic DNA. From the reads, TCRdb called clonotypes with MiXCR, one entry per CDR3 protein. The sample carries some 200,000 distinct CDR3 sequences, roughly half recorded once. Whoever was chosen for sequencing had shown CD8+CD57+ cell expansion by flow cytometry. In all patients, the disease was severe acquired aplastic anemia. Blood was sampled before the patients had received any therapy. The CDR3 has 16 residues. V was trimmed by 2 bases and J by 4 bases, leaving 17 bases between them. Germline CDR1 and CDR2: SGHAT and FQNNGV.

The TCR sequence derives from a human donor with aplastic anemia. Sample: sorted CD4+, CD8+, or CD8+CD57+ T cells (not recorded which) from PBMCs. The chain uses TRBV11-2 and TRBJ1-2; D not resolved. The CDR3 spells CASSLFGNYSRYGYTF. CDR3 DNA sequence: TGTGCCAGCAGCTTATTCGGCAATTACTCCCGCTATGGCTACACCTTC. The full variable domain, in which reference TRBV11-2 and TRBJ1-2 provide the parts outside the CDR3, is EAGVAQSPRYKIIEKRQSVAFWCNPISGHATLYWYQQILGQGPKLLIQFQNNGVVDDSQLPKDRFSAERLKGVDSTLKIQPAKLEDSAVYLCASSLFGNYSRYGYTFGSGTRLTVV.